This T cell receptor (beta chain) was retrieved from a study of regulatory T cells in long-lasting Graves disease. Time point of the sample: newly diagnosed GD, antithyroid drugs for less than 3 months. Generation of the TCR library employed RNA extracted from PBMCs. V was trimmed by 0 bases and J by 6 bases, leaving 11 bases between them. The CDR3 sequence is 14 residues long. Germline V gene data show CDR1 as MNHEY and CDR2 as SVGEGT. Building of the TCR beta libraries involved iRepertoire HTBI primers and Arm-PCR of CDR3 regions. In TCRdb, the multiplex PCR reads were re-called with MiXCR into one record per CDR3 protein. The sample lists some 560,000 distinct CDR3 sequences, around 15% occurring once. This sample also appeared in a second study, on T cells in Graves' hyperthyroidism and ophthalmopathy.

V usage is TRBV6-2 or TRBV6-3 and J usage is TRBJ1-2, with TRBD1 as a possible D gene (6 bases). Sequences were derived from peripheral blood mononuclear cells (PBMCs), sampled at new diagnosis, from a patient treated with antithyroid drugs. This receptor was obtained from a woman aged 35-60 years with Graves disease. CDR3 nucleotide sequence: TGTGCCAGCAGTTACTCGACAGGTTTTGATGGCTACACCTTC. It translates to CASSYSTGFDGYTF.